This T cell receptor beta chain was obtained from a study of blood T cell repertoires in COVID-19. The assay was immunoSEQ multiplex PCR, and TCRdb's table has in-frame clones only and misses some. The table includes roughly 350,000 clones, 80% to 90% detected once. From germline, CDR1 is SGHDT and CDR2 YYEEEE. The length of the CDR3 is 14 residues. Trimming cost V 4 bases and J 2 bases; bases outside gene matches: 6. V is TRBV5-6 and J is TRBJ2-7, with TRBD1 identical over 7 bases. Sequencing input: peripheral blood. The origin of this receptor is a woman between 50 and 59 years old with COVID-19, enrolled during active disease. This CDR3 is CASSPTGKTYEQYF. CDR3 DNA sequence: TGTGCCAGCAGCCCGACAGGGAAAACCTACGAGCAGTACTTC.